What follows are 13 T cell receptor beta chains derived from one specimen sequenced in a study of response to subunit inactivated influenza vaccine. In TCRdb, the RT-PCR reads were re-called with MiXCR into one record per CDR3 protein. The sample has about 800,000 distinct CDR3 sequences, approximately 21% seen once. The source material was PBMCs from blood, sampled around 5 days after vaccination. The origin of the receptors is a man in his fifties who received an inactivated influenza vaccine.

This clonotype occurred a few times. This chain links TRBV7-2 with TRBJ2-2; D remains unclear. The CDR3 runs to 14 residues. Germline-derived CDR1 and CDR2 are SGHTA and FQGNSA. The V end lost 0 bases, the J end lost 4 bases, and 6 bases lay between the germline ends. The CDR3 loop reads CASSLAGFTGELFF. The DNA for the CDR3 is TGTGCCAGCAGCTTAGCGGGGTTCACCGGGGAGCTGTTTTTT.

V gene TRBV4-2 combines with J gene TRBJ2-6; D is uncertain. The CDR3 totals 16 residues. CDR1 is LGHNA and CDR2 is YNFKEQ in the germline V gene. V lost 0 bases and J 1 base, leaving 7 bases between the germline ends. CDR3: CASSQDWASGANVLTF. For the CDR3, the DNA is TGTGCCAGCAGCCAAGATTGGGCTTCTGGGGCCAACGTCCTGACTTTC.

In its sample, this clonotype was seen once. The junction shows a germline mismatch at one end, possibly a read error. The V call is TRBV29-1, the J call TRBJ2-3, with D hard to call. Germline CDR1 reads SQVTM; CDR2 reads ANQGSEA. CDR3 length equals 13 residues. The CDR3 sequence is CSAAPERADTQDF. In DNA, the CDR3 is TGCAGCGCCGCCCCAGAAAGAGCAGATACGCAGGATTTT.

CDR3 amino acids: CASSEYHRNTEAFF. The DNA of the CDR3 is TGTGCCAGCAGTGAATATCACCGAAACACTGAAGCTTTCTTT. The chain joins TRBV25-1 to TRBJ1-1; D not certain. Germline-derived CDR1 and CDR2 are MGHDK and SYGVNS. V was trimmed by 0 bases and J by 2 bases, leaving 7 bases between them. The CDR3 contains 14 residues. The full variable domain, rest sourced from reference TRBV25-1 and TRBJ1-1, is EADIYQTPRYLVIGTGKKITLECSQTMGHDKMYWYQQDPGMELHLIHYSYGVNSTEKGDLSSESTVSRIRTEHFPLTLESARPSHTSQYLCASSEYHRNTEAFFGQGTRLTVV.

The chain recombines TRBV14 with TRBJ2-3; D might be TRBD1 (6 bases). Germline CDR1 is SGHDN and CDR2 is FVKESK. Trimming removed 3 bases from V and 0 bases from J, with 13 bases in between. The CDR3 covers 16 residues. DNA of the CDR3: TGTGCCAGCAGCCATTTTACAGGGTTGAGCACAGATACGCAGTATTTT. Translation gives CASSHFTGLSTDTQYF.

This chain uses TRBV5-1 with TRBJ2-3; 8 nucleotides line up with TRBD2. Per the germline V gene, CDR1 is SGHRS and CDR2 is YFSETQ. J was trimmed by 6 bases and V by 4 bases; bases with no gene match: 7. The CDR3 sequence is 14 residues long. This CDR3 is CASSGGLGLDTQYF. The CDR3 nucleotides read TGCGCCAGCAGCGGGGGACTAGGCCTGGATACGCAGTATTTT. The full variable domain, in which reference TRBV5-1 and TRBJ2-3 provide the parts outside the CDR3, is KAGVTQTPRYLIKTRGQQVTLSCSPISGHRSVSWYQQTPGQGLQFLFEYFSETQRNKGNFPGRFSGRQFSNSRSEMNVSTLELGDSALYLCASSGGLGLDTQYFGPGTRLTVL.

This clonotype has at least ten counts. This chain uses TRBV29-1 with TRBJ2-7; a possible D gene is TRBD2 (6 bases). V lost 2 bases and J lost 4, with 6 bases in between. This CDR3 is built from 11 residues. Germline V gene lookup returns CDR1 SQVTM and CDR2 ANQGSEA. The CDR3 spells CSVELAYEQYF. The CDR3 region has the DNA TGCAGCGTTGAACTAGCGTACGAGCAGTACTTC.

The chain links TRBV6-1 to TRBJ2-7; 11 bases align to TRBD2. Per the germline V gene, CDR1 is MNHNS and CDR2 is SASEGT. V was clipped by 6 bases and J by 5 bases; unmatched bases: 6. The CDR3 length is 14 residues. The CDR3 nucleotides read TGTGCCAGCAGGGTTAGCGGGAGGGTCAACGAGCAGTACTTC. It yields the protein CASRVSGRVNEQYF.

This clonotype was found a few times. The chain carries TRBV4-1 and TRBJ1-6; 10 bases line up with TRBD1. The germline gives CDR1 MGHRA, CDR2 YSYEKL. The CDR3 contains 14 residues. Trimming at V came to 7 bases and at J to 8 bases, leaving 5 bases not matched to a gene. The CDR3 here is CASTRDRGDSPLHF. DNA of the CDR3: TGCGCCAGCACCCGGGACAGGGGAGATTCACCCCTCCACTTT.

This clonotype was seen a handful of times. V usage is TRBV20-1 and J usage is TRBJ1-1, with D maybe TRBD1 (5 bases). Trimming stripped 6 bases from V and 3 bases from J, with 14 bases between. The CDR3 spans 13 residues. CDR1 is DFQATT and CDR2 is SNEGSKA in the germline V gene (reference sequence). CDR3 DNA sequence: TGCAGTGCCAAGCCAGGGATGTACACTGAAGCTTTCTTT. It is translated as CSAKPGMYTEAFF.

The V and J genes are TRBV29-1 and TRBJ1-2; no definite D call. Trimming removed 4 bases at V and 8 bases at J, with 17 bases between. This CDR3 comprises 13 residues. From germline, CDR1 is SQVTM and CDR2 ANQGSEA. The CDR3 loop is CSVGTEALSGYTF. As DNA, the CDR3 is TGCAGCGTTGGGACTGAGGCCCTGTCGGGCTACACCTTC.

This clonotype was found a few times. CDR3 coding DNA: TGTGCCAGCAGCGTAGAGGGGTTGAACACCGGGGAGCTGTTTTTT. Protein: CASSVEGLNTGELFF. The gene calls are TRBV9 and TRBJ2-2; a weak D match, TRBD1 (5 bases). Germline CDR1 reads SGDLS; CDR2 reads YYNGEE. V was shortened by 0 bases and J by 1 base, with 7 bases between the two germline ends. CDR3 size: 15 residues.

The chain recombines TRBV3-1 with TRBJ2-1, with D perhaps given as TRBD1 or TRBD2 (5 bases each). Germline values: CDR1 LGHDT, CDR2 YNNKEL (reference sequence). CDR3 length: 14 residues. The V gene lost 6 bases and the J gene lost 5 bases, with 14 bases spanning the gap. The CDR3 nucleotides are TGTGCCAGCAGTTTTCGTGGGGGTGACAATGAGCAGTTCTTC. Its protein product is CASSFRGGDNEQFF.